Listed below are T cell receptor beta chains from one sample, sequenced in a study of blood T cell repertoires in COVID-19. Using immunoSEQ multiplex PCR, the repertoire was profiled, and TCRdb retains in-frame clones only, with some absent. The table has approximately 120,000 clones, about 82% seen once; the top ten hold about 5.7%. Sequenced material: peripheral blood. All receptors derive from a human donor in a cohort sampled during active COVID-19. The CDR3 runs from the conserved cysteine through the conserved F or W. The D gene is left open where the match is weak. Some rows have no size entry. The others give once, few or many, or a class for an expanded clone.

>NA|TRBV6-2/TRBV6-3|TRBJ2-1|13|NA
TGTGCCAGCAGTGGGGGGGGGCCCAATGAGCAGTTCTTC
CASSGGGPNEQFF
>NA|TRBV6-2/TRBV6-3|TRBJ1-2|16|NA
TGTGCCAGCAGTTACCCCTATCTTAAAGAGGGCGCTGGCTACACCTTC
CASSYPYLKEGAGYTF
>many|TRBV5-1|TRBJ2-7|15|NA
TGCGCCAGCAGCCGGGCCGGAGGCCACCCCTACGAGCAGTACTTC
CASSRAGGHPYEQYF
>few|TRBV10-1|TRBJ2-7|14|NA
TGCGCCAGCAGTGAGTGGCAGAATCCCTACGAGCAGTACTTC
CASSEWQNPYEQYF
>NA|TRBV28|TRBJ1-1|14|NA
TGTGCCAGCCCCCCTTCTCAGGGGAACACTGAAGCTTTCTTT
CASPPSQGNTEAFF
>NA|TRBV7-3|TRBJ2-6|17|TRBD2
TGTGCCACCTCCCTAGCGGGGGGTTCCTCTGGGGCCAACGTCCTGACTTTC
CATSLAGGSSGANVLTF
>NA|TRBV6-2/TRBV6-3|TRBJ2-1|12|NA
TGTGCCAGCAGTTACTGGCCGGAGAGGCAGTTCTTC
CASSYWPERQFF
>NA|TRBV3-1/TRBV3-2|TRBJ1-1|14|TRBD1
TGTGCCAGCAGCCTAGGGACAGGGGAGAGTGAAGCTTTCTTT
CASSLGTGESEAFF
>NA|TRBV20-1|TRBJ2-1|11|TRBD1
TGCAGTGCCATACACGGGACAGGGACTTTCTTC
CSAIHGTGTFF
>NA|TRBV10-1|TRBJ2-3|15|NA
TGCGCCAGCGGTTCGCCGGGAGAGGGCACAGATACGCAGTATTTT
CASGSPGEGTDTQYF
>NA|TRBV20-1|TRBJ2-1|14|TRBD2
TGCAGTGCTAGTACTAGCGGGAGTTTAGATGAGCAGTTCTTC
CSASTSGSLDEQFF
>once|TRBV2|TRBJ2-7|13|TRBD1
TGTGCCAGCAGAGGGACAGGGACGTACGAGCAGTACTTC
CASRGTGTYEQYF
>few|TRBV12-3/TRBV12-4|TRBJ1-2|13|NA
TGTGCCAGCGTCTCCGACAGGTCCTCCGGCTACACCTTC
CASVSDRSSGYTF
>NA|TRBV24-1|TRBJ2-1|13|TRBD2
TGTGCCACCAGCCGCGGGAGTAACAATGAGCAGTTCTTC
CATSRGSNNEQFF
>once|TRBV19|TRBJ2-1|16|TRBD2
TGTGCCAGTAGTATTTCCTTCGGCGGGAGGTATAATGAGCAGTTCTTC
CASSISFGGRYNEQFF
>NA|TRBV7-2|TRBJ2-7|13|NA
TGTGCCAGCAGCCCCCAGCTAGGGAGCGAGCAGTACTTC
CASSPQLGSEQYF
>NA|TRBV5-4|TRBJ2-2|17|TRBD2
TGTGCCAGCAGCTTTTATGCTAGCGGGCCGAACACCGGGGAGCTGTTTTTT
CASSFYASGPNTGELFF
>NA|TRBV4-1|TRBJ2-7|17|TRBD1
TGCGCCAGCAGCCCACTAGACCCGGGACAGGGGGCGCGGGAGCAGTACTTC
CASSPLDPGQGAREQYF
>NA|TRBV7-6|TRBJ1-2|16|TRBD1
TGTGCCAGCAGCTTAGAGGGTGGGACAGGGTTCGGCGGCTACACCTTC
CASSLEGGTGFGGYTF
>NA|TRBV27|TRBJ1-2|13|NA
TGTGCCAGCAGTCAGGGACACACGGGGGGCGTCACCTTC
CASSQGHTGGVTF
>NA|TRBV27|TRBJ2-5|18|TRBD2
TGTGCCAGCAGTCCTCAGAGGACTAGCGGGATGGGGCGGGAGACCCAGTACTTC
CASSPQRTSGMGRETQYF
>NA|TRBV18|TRBJ1-1|17|NA
TGTGCCAGCTCATCCCGCCAAATGACAGGCCTGAACACTGAAGCTTTCTTT
CASSSRQMTGLNTEAFF
>NA|TRBV30|TRBJ1-2|14|TRBD1
TGTGCCTGGAGTACTCTAACAGGGGTTGTGGGCTACACCTTC
CAWSTLTGVVGYTF
>NA|TRBV4-1|TRBJ2-5|15|TRBD1
TGCGCCAGCAGCCAAGTCCAGGGGGCGCGAGAGACCCAGTACTTC
CASSQVQGARETQYF
>NA|TRBV6-2/TRBV6-3|TRBJ2-1|13|NA
TGTGCCAGCAGTTACTCGAGGGAAAATGAGCAGTTCTTC
CASSYSRENEQFF
>NA|TRBV6-1|TRBJ1-1|16|NA
TGTGCCAGCAGTGAAAGAGGGGATCGAGGGAGGACTGAAGCTTTCTTT
CASSERGDRGRTEAFF
>NA|TRBV19|TRBJ2-7|13|TRBD2
TGTGCCAGTAAGGCTAGCGGATCCTACGAGCAGTACTTC
CASKASGSYEQYF
>NA|TRBV18|TRBJ2-7|14|TRBD1
TGTGCCAGCTCACCAGGGACAGTGACCTACGAGCAGTACTTC
CASSPGTVTYEQYF
>few|TRBV18|TRBJ2-7|14|TRBD2
TGTGCCAGCTCACCGCTAGCGGGAGGAGAAGAGCAGTACTTC
CASSPLAGGEEQYF
>NA|TRBV24-1|TRBJ2-2|15|TRBD1
TGTGCCACCGAACAGGGGGCGCCGGGCACCGGGGAGCTGTTTTTT
CATEQGAPGTGELFF
>NA|TRBV12-5|TRBJ2-1|15|TRBD1
TGTGCTAGTGGCCGCCTCGGGACAGGGGGGAGGGAGCAGTTCTTC
CASGRLGTGGREQFF
>NA|TRBV28|TRBJ2-1|15|NA
TGTGCCAGCAGTTTATGGCCTAGTGCCTACAATGAGCAGTTCTTC
CASSLWPSAYNEQFF
>NA|TRBV12-5|TRBJ1-5|15|NA
TGTGCTAGTGGTTTGGCCCCATCTATTCACCAGCCCCAGCATTTT
CASGLAPSIHQPQHF
>NA|TRBV14|TRBJ2-7|14|TRBD1
TGTGCCAGCAGCCCGAGACAGGGCTCCTACGAGCAGTACTTC
CASSPRQGSYEQYF
>NA|TRBV18|TRBJ2-7|15|NA
TGTGCCAGCTCACCACCCCCAGGGGCCTCCTACGAGCAGTACTTC
CASSPPPGASYEQYF
>NA|TRBV11-2|TRBJ2-7|18|NA
TGTGCCAGCAGCTTAAGTCCCCGCGGGACCAGCGTACCCTACGAGCAGTACTTC
CASSLSPRGTSVPYEQYF
>once|TRBV5-1|TRBJ1-4|15|TRBD1
TGCGCCAGCAGCACGGGGACAGGGGGAAGTGAAAAACTGTTTTTT
CASSTGTGGSEKLFF
>NA|TRBV4-2|TRBJ2-1|17|NA
TGTGCCAGCAGCCAAGGGGGGAGGATCTGGGGTTACAATGAGCAGTTCTTC
CASSQGGRIWGYNEQFF
>NA|TRBV9|TRBJ2-1|16|NA
TGTGCCAGCAGCGGCTCGACAGGAAAGTCCTACAATGAGCAGTTCTTC
CASSGSTGKSYNEQFF
>NA|TRBV14|TRBJ2-1|14|NA
TGTGCCAGCAGCCAGTCCGTTGGGGGGAATGAGCAGTTCTTC
CASSQSVGGNEQFF
>NA|TRBV10-1|TRBJ2-7|17|NA
TGCGCCAGCAGTGAAATAAGTTTCGGACAGAGACCTTACGAGCAGTACTTC
CASSEISFGQRPYEQYF
>NA|TRBV6-5|TRBJ2-7|15|TRBD2
TGTGCCAGCAGTAGAACTAGCGGAAACTCCTACGAGCAGTACTTC
CASSRTSGNSYEQYF
>NA|TRBV28|TRBJ2-7|15|NA
TGTGCCAGCAGTTCTCAAACGGGACTCGAGGGCGAGCAGTACTTC
CASSSQTGLEGEQYF
>NA|TRBV9|TRBJ2-3|16|TRBD2
TGTGCCAGCAGCGTAGGGACTAGCTCCTTCTTGGATACGCAGTATTTT
CASSVGTSSFLDTQYF
>NA|TRBV7-3|TRBJ1-5|15|TRBD1
TGTGCCAGCAGCTCGGGACAGCTAAGCAATCAGCCCCAGCATTTT
CASSSGQLSNQPQHF
>NA|TRBV5-1|TRBJ2-3|16|NA
TGCGCCAGCAGCTTGGCGTATACGGAGTCCTCAGATACGCAGTATTTT
CASSLAYTESSDTQYF